The present T cell receptor (beta chain) was sequenced within a study of radiation and T cells in renal cell carcinoma. Looking at the study overall: Nephrectomy followed 15 Gy stereotactic body radiation by 4 weeks.

The CDR3 runs 14 residues. The V gene's germline CDR1 is SEHNR and CDR2 FQNEAQ (reference sequence). V gave up 1 base and J gave up 4 bases, with 10 bases separating them. As regards this clone: Its antigen is as yet unknown.

Study-wide findings and caveats: In blood, top tumor clones expanded by 2 weeks, shrinking by 4.

Only in-frame clones appear in the TCRdb table, and some are missing; sequencing was by immunoSEQ multiplex PCR. This sample has 110,000 to 150,000 clones, with over 80% found just once. As for time point: baseline pretreatment blood. As for treatment: 15 Gy SBRT to primary tumor, nephrectomy 4 weeks later. After SBRT, blood was collected at 2 and 4 weeks, plus baseline. This renal cell carcinoma was of the clear cell type. Sequences were derived from blood, sampled from a patient whose treatment included radiotherapy and nephrectomy. This TCR came from a woman aged 50 to 60 with renal cell carcinoma. The rearrangement links TRBV7-9 to TRBJ2-5, with unresolved D. The CDR3 loop reads CASSLVDRGETQYF. CDR3 nucleotide sequence: TGTGCCAGCAGCTTAGTGGATAGAGGAGAGACCCAGTACTTC.